This T cell receptor (beta chain) was sequenced in a study of beta chain features in type 1 diabetes. Study-level points and caveats: Among type 1 diabetes patients, VDJ junctions had fewer insertions and more deletions. PCR may have favored shorter templates equally in patients and controls. There was a moderate but significant shortening of TCRB CDR3s in all four CD4+ subsets of Type 1 diabetes patients.

Investigators reverse transcribed all isolated RNA, so they sequenced expressed TCRB transcripts. This table comes from immunoSEQ multiplex PCR, and its TCRdb copy is limited to in-frame clones, with some not included. Among 95,000 to 150,000 clones listed, roughly 15% were seen once. This clone was counted between two and nine times. Its target is unknown. The authors took one heparinised blood draw, averaging about 110 mL, from each donor. CDR3 length: 13 amino acids. Germline lookup yields CDR1 SGHDN and CDR2 FVKESK. The trim removed 6 bases at V and 10 bases at J, leaving 6 bases unmatched. The sequence was collected from a young man with type 1 diabetes. This chain uses TRBV14 with TRBJ1-6; 7 bases are a match to TRBD1. The sample consisted of central memory CD4+ T cells from blood. The CDR3 DNA reads TGTGCCAGCAGACAGGGGAGGTCATCACCCCTCCACTTT. It specifies CASRQGRSSPLHF.